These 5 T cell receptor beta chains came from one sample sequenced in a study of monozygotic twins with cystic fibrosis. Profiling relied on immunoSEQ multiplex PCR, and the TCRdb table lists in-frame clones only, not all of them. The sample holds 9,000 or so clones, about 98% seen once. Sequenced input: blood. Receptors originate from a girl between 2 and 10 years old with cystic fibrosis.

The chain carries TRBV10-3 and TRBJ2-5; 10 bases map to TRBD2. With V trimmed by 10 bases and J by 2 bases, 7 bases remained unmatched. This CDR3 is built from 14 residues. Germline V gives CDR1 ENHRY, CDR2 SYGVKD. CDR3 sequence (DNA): TGTGCCACGACAGCGGGAGGGCCACAAGAGACCCAGTACTTC. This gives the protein CATTAGGPQETQYF.

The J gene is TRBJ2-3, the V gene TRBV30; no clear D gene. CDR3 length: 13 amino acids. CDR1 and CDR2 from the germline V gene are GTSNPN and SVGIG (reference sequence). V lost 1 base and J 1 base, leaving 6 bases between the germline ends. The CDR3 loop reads CAWSGKGTDTQYF. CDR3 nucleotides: TGTGCCTGGAGTGGTAAGGGCACAGATACGCAGTATTTT. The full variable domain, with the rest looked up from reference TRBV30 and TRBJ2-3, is SQTIHQWPATLVQPVGSPLSLECTVEGTSNPNLYWYRQAAGRGLQLLFYSVGIGQISSEVPQNLSASRPQDRQFILSSKKLLLSDSGFYLCAWSGKGTDTQYFGPGTRLTVL.

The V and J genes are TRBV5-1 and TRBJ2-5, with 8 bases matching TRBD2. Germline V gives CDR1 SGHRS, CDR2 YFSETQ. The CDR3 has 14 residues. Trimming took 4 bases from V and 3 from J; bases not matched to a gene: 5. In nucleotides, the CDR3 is TGCGCCAGCAGCCCCGGGGGGGCCGAAGAGACCCAGTACTTC. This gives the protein CASSPGGAEETQYF.

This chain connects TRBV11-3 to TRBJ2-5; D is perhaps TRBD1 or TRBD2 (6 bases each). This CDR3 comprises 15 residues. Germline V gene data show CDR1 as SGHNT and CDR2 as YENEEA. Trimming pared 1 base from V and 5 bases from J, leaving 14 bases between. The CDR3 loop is CASSLGPGGLETQYF. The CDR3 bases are TGTGCCAGCAGCTTAGGCCCCGGGGGCTTGGAGACCCAGTACTTC.

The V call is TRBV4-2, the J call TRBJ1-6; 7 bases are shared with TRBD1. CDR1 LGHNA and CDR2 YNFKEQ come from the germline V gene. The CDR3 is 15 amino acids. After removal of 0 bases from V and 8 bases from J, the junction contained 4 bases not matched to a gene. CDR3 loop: CASSQDGDSYSPLHF. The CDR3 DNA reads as TGTGCCAGCAGCCAAGATGGGGACAGTTATTCACCCCTCCACTTT.